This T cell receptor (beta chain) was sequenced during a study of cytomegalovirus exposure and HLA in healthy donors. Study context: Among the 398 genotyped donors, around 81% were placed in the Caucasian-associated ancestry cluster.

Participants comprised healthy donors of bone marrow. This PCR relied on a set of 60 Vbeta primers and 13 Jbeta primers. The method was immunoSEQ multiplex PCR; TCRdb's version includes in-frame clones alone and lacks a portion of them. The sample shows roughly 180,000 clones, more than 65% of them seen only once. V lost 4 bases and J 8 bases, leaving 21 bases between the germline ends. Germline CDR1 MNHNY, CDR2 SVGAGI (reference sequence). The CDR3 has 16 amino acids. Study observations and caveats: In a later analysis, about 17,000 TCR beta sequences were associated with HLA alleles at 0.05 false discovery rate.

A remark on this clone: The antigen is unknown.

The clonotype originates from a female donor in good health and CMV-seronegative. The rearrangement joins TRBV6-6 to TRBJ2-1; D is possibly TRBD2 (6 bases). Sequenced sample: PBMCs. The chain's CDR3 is CASSSPVRAGRYEQFF. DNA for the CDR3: TGTGCCAGCAGTTCTCCGGTTAGGGCGGGGAGATATGAGCAGTTCTTC.